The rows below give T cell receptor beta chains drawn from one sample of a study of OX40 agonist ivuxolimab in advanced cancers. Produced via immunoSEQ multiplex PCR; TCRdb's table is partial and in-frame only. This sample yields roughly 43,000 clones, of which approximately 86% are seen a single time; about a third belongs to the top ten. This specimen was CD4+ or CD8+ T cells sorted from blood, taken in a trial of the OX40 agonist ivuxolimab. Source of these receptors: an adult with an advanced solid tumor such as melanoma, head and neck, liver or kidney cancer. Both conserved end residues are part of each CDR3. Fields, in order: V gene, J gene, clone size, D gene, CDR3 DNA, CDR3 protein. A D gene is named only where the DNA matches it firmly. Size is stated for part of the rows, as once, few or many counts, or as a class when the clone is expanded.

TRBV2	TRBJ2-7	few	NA	TGTGCCAGCAGTGAAGGGTCATTGCGGCTTCAGTACTTC	CASSEGSLRLQYF
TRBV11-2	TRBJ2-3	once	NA	TGTGCCAGCAGCTTAGGCAGGGGCACAGATACGCAGTATTTT	CASSLGRGTDTQYF
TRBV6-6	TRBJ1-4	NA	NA	TGTGCCAGCCATGAAATGGACTTTAAGGGTGAAAAACTGTTTTTT	CASHEMDFKGEKLFF
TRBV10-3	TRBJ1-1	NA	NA	TGTGCCATCAGTGGGAGGGGCCTGACTGAAGCTTTCTTT	CAISGRGLTEAFF
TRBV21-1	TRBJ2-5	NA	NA	TGTGCCAGCAGCCCGACAGGGGGCTGGGAGACCCAGTACTTC	CASSPTGGWETQYF
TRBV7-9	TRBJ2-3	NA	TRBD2	TGTGCCAGCAGCCCTAGCGGGAGAGGTCGCACAGATACGCAGTATTTT	CASSPSGRGRTDTQYF
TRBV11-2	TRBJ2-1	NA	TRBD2	TGTGCCAGCAGCGGGGGACTAGCGGGGGGATACAATGAGCAGTTCTTC	CASSGGLAGGYNEQFF
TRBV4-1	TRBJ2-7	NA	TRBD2	TGCGCCAGCAGCCGCCCCGGGGGGGGGAGAGGTAATTCCTACGAGCAGTACTTC	CASSRPGGGRGNSYEQYF
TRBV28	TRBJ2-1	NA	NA	TGTGCCAGCAGTTTAGACTTTTCAGGGGGGGGCAATGAGCAGTTCTTC	CASSLDFSGGGNEQFF
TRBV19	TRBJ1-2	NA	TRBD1	TGTGCCAGTAGTCCTCCCGGGACAGAAGACCGCTATGGCTACACCTTC	CASSPPGTEDRYGYTF
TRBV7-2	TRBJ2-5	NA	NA	TGTGCCAGCAGCTTAGTACGGGAGACCCAGTACTTC	CASSLVRETQYF
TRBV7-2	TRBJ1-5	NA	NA	TGTGCCAGCAGTTTAAACCAGGGTCACAATCAGCCCCAGCATTTT	CASSLNQGHNQPQHF
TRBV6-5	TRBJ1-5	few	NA	TGTGCCAGCAGGAGAGGTAATCAGCCCCAGCATTTT	CASRRGNQPQHF
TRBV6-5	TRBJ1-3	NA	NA	TGTGCCAGCAGCCTGGTTTACACCATATATTTT	CASSLVYTIYF
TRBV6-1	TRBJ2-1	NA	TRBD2	TGTGCCAGCAGGCCGGCGGGGGATGAGCAGTTCTTC	CASRPAGDEQFF
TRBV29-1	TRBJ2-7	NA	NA	TGCAGCGTTCAACGGACCTACGAGCAGTACTTC	CSVQRTYEQYF
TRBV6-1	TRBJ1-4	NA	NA	TGTGCCAGCAGTGTCCAGGGGAGAACTAATGAAAAACTGTTTTTT	CASSVQGRTNEKLFF
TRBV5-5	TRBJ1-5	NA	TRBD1	TGTGCCAGCAGCCCGTCAGGGGACAGGGTTTATCAGCCCCAGCATTTT	CASSPSGDRVYQPQHF
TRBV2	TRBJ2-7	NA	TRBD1	TGTGCCAGCAGTGCGAGGACAGGGACGAGGGAGCAGTACTTC	CASSARTGTREQYF
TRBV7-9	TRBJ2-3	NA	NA	TGTGCCAGCAGCTTCTCGGGACTTGAGGCAGATACGCAGTATTTT	CASSFSGLEADTQYF
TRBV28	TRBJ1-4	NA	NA	TGTGCCAGCAGTTTCGCCCCGAGGGGGGAAAAACTGTTTTTT	CASSFAPRGEKLFF
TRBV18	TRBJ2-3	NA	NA	TGTGCCAGCTCACCAGAGAAGGTGGGCGTAACAGATACGCAGTATTTT	CASSPEKVGVTDTQYF
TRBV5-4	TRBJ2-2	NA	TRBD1	TGTGCCAGCAGCTTGGTTACCGGGACAGGGTTTGTCGGGGAGCTGTTTTTT	CASSLVTGTGFVGELFF
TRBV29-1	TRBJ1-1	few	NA	TGCAGCTTGCGGGGAGACACTGAAGCTTTCTTT	CSLRGDTEAFF
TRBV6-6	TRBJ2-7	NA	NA	TGTGCCAGCACCCGGACGGAGAGCTCCTACGAGCAGTACTTC	CASTRTESSYEQYF
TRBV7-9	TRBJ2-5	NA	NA	TGTGCCAGCAGCTTAGCAGAGACCCAGTACTTC	CASSLAETQYF
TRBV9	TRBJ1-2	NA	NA	TGTGCCAGCAGCGTAGCGGGCAGGGACTATGGCTACACCTTC	CASSVAGRDYGYTF
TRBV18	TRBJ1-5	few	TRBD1	TGTGCCAGCTCAGGGACAGGAGATCAGCCCCAGCATTTT	CASSGTGDQPQHF
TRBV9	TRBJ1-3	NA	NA	TGTGCCAGCAGCGTAACGGACGGGCTAGGCTCTGGAAACACCATATATTTT	CASSVTDGLGSGNTIYF
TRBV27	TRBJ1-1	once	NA	TGTGCCAGCAGGCAGGGCTTAATGAACACTGAAGCTTTCTTT	CASRQGLMNTEAFF
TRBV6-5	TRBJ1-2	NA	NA	TGTGCCAGCAGGAAGGACAGCGACTTGGGGGGCTACACCTTC	CASRKDSDLGGYTF
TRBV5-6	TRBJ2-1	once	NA	TGTGCCAGCAGCTTGGCCCCGACTTCGGATGAGCAGTTCTTC	CASSLAPTSDEQFF
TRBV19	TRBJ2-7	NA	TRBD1	TGTGCCAGTAGCTGGGGGACAGGGGTCTCCTACGAGCAGTACTTC	CASSWGTGVSYEQYF
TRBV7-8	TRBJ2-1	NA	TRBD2	TGTGCCAGCAGCTTAGCGCTTCTAGCGGGAGGGTCACTCTACAATGAGCAGTTCTTC	CASSLALLAGGSLYNEQFF
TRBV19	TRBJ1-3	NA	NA	TGTGCCACCTCGGGGGTACTCGGAAACACCATATATTTT	CATSGVLGNTIYF
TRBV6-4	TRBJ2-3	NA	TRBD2	TGTGCCAGCAGTTACTCTGTTAGCGGGGGGAACACAGATACGCAGTATTTT	CASSYSVSGGNTDTQYF
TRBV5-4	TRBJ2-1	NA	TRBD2	TGTGCCAGCAGCCCTACTAGCGGCTCCTACAATGAGCAGTTCTTC	CASSPTSGSYNEQFF
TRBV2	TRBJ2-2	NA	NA	TGTGCCAGCAGTGAAGCTGGGCCCGGGGAGCTGTTTTTT	CASSEAGPGELFF
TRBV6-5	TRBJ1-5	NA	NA	TGTGCCAGCAGTTCCTCGGCCTTTGGGCCCCAGCATTTT	CASSSSAFGPQHF
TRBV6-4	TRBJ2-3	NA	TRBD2	TGTGCCAGAACGGGACTATCCTCCACAGATACGCAGTATTTT	CARTGLSSTDTQYF
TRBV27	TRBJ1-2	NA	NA	TGTGCCAGCAGTTTAGGGGGCAGCTATGGCTACACCTTC	CASSLGGSYGYTF
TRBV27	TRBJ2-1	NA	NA	TGTGCCAGCAGTTTATCCCCCACGTCCAATGAGCAGTTCTTC	CASSLSPTSNEQFF
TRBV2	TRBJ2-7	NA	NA	TGTGCCAGCAGCTGGGACTCGAGCTCCTACGAGCAGTACTTC	CASSWDSSSYEQYF
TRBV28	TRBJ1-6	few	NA	TGTGCCACCCGGGGGACGAATAATTCACCCCTCCACTTT	CATRGTNNSPLHF
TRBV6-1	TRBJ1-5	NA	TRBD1	TGTGCCAGCAGGGACAGGGTAAACCAGCCCCAGCATTTT	CASRDRVNQPQHF